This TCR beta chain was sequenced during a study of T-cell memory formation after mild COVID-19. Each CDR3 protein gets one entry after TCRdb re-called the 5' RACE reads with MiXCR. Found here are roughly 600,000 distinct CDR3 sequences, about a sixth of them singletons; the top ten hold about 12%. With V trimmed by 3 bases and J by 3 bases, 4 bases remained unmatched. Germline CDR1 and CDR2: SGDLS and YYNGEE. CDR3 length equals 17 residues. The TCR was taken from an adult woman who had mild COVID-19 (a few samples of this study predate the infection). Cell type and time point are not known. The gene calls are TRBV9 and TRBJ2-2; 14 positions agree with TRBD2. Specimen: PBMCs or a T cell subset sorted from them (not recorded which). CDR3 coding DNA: TGTGCCAGCAGCGCGGGACTAGCGGGGGCCTACACCGGGGAGCTGTTTTTT. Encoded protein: CASSAGLAGAYTGELFF.